The present T cell receptor beta chain was sequenced within a study of cytotoxic CD8 clonotypes in ibrutinib-treated CLL. Target depth was 1 in 200,000 to 1 in 1 million T cells, about 10x per clonotype. Clones were read by immunoSEQ multiplex PCR, and TCRdb kept only the in-frame ones, dropping some. The sample shows about 160,000 clones, approximately 91% of them seen only once. This CDR3 has 15 amino acids. V was clipped by 5 bases and J by 1 base, with 14 bases between them. From germline, CDR1 is PRHDT and CDR2 FYEKMQ (reference sequence). This receptor was obtained from a human donor with chronic lymphocytic leukemia. This sample comprised PBMCs, obtained at disease progression, from a patient treated with ibrutinib. The V and J genes are TRBV13 and TRBJ1-1; D gene ambiguous. The CDR3 region is CASSSGLHGNTEAFF. The CDR3 bases are TGTGCCAGCAGCAGCGGCCTGCATGGGAACACTGAAGCTTTCTTT.